This T cell receptor beta chain appears in the sequencing data of a study of shared clonotypes between healthy human individuals. Study conclusions and caveats: Blood was the only sampled material, and tissue repertoires likely differ.

The CDR3 is 14 amino acids. V shed 8 bases and J shed 0 bases, with 14 bases lying between them. Germline V gene lookup returns CDR1 MGHRA and CDR2 YSYEKL. Loaded into unsorted PBMC replicate PCRs was roughly 320 ng DNA, 30,000 to 35,000 T cell genomes. TCRdb's copy holds only in-frame clones and misses some; the assay was immunoSEQ multiplex PCR. The sample contains roughly 510,000 clones, nearly 80% of which appear only once. Concerning this clone: Its antigen is as yet unknown.

The source of this sequence is a woman in her thirties or forties in good health. Some clones in this sample may be carry-over from other donors' samples. Sequencing was carried out using PBMCs. The rearrangement uses TRBV4-1 and TRBJ2-7; D may be TRBD1 (6 bases). This CDR3 reads CASSRDTHSYEQYF. In DNA form, the CDR3 reads TGCGCCAGCTCCCGGGACACCCACTCCTACGAGCAGTACTTC.